The 5 T cell receptor beta chains presented below share a single source sample, sequenced in a study of Graves' ophthalmopathy and Graves' hyperthyroidism. RNA transcripts yielded amplified TCR beta CDR3 regions. The library came from an HTBI-primed first-round RT-PCR and a second-round multiplex PCR. TCRdb called the multiplex PCR reads again in MiXCR, with one record for every CDR3 protein. This sample has about 740,000 distinct CDR3 sequences, with approximately 40% found just once. The sequenced material came from peripheral blood. Receptor source: an adult man with Graves' ophthalmopathy.

At least ten counts were recorded for this clonotype. The CDR3 sequence: CASSRGTADQPQHF. DNA for the CDR3: TGTGCCAGCAGCCGAGGGACAGCCGATCAGCCCCAGCATTTT. The chain has TRBV24-1 and TRBJ1-5; the match to TRBD1 covers 7 bases. The CDR3 length is 14 residues. Germline assignment: CDR1 KGHDR and CDR2 SFDVKD. The trim removed 11 bases at V and 5 bases at J, leaving 11 bases unmatched.

Of note for this clonotype: The junction departs from germline at one end; a sequencing error may be responsible. The gene calls are TRBV2 and TRBJ1-4; D might be TRBD1 (6 bases). The length of the CDR3 is 9 residues. Germline V gene sequence: CDR1 SNHLY, CDR2 FYNNEI. The CDR3 DNA reads as TGTGCCAGCAGTGACACAGGGTATTTT. Translation: CASSDTGYF.

The gene calls are TRBV2 and TRBJ2-7; TRBD1 matches at 9 bases. Looked up from germline, CDR1 is SNHLY and CDR2 is FYNNEI. This CDR3 has 18 residues. Trimming at V came to 7 bases and at J to 2 bases, leaving 18 bases not matched to a gene. The CDR3 here is CASKYQTGGTLGTYEQYF. CDR3 DNA sequence: TGTGCCAGCAAATACCAGACAGGGGGGACATTAGGGACCTACGAGCAGTACTTC. Using reference TRBV2 and TRBJ2-7 for the parts outside the CDR3, the full variable domain is EPEVTQTPSHQVTQMGQEVILRCVPISNHLYFYWYRQILGQKVEFLVSFYNNEISEKSEIFDDQFSVERPDGSNFTLKIRSTKLEDSAMYFCASKYQTGGTLGTYEQYFGPGTRLTVT.

This clonotype has a single count. Since a much larger clone is just one base distant, this may be a read error. The chain couples TRBV2 to TRBJ1-2; 9 nucleotides line up with TRBD1. Germline CDR1 SNHLY, CDR2 FYNNEI. The V segment lost 4 bases and the J segment 3 bases; nucleotides outside the gene matches: 6. The CDR3 runs to 15 residues. The CDR3 DNA sequence: TGTGCCAGCAGTGGAGGACAGGGGCCTTACTATGGCTACACCTTC. Translated, it gives CASSGGQGPYYGYTF.

The J gene is TRBJ2-3, the V gene TRBV2; TRBD1 matches 8 bases. Looked up from germline, CDR1 is SNHLY and CDR2 is FYNNEI. The CDR3 extends over 14 amino acids. The J segment lost 4 bases and the V segment lost 4 bases, leaving 4 bases of the junction unmatched. Written as DNA, the CDR3 is TGTGCCAGCAGTGTAGACAGGGGTGCAGATACGCAGTATTTT. Protein: CASSVDRGADTQYF. Looking up the rest from reference TRBV2 and TRBJ2-3 gives the full variable domain: EPEVTQTPSHQVTQMGQEVILRCVPISNHLYFYWYRQILGQKVEFLVSFYNNEISEKSEIFDDQFSVERPDGSNFTLKIRSTKLEDSAMYFCASSVDRGADTQYFGPGTRLTVL.